This T cell receptor beta chain was observed in a study of identical twins (dated by TCRdb to the mid-2010s). Some background on the complete study: TCR alpha and beta repertoires from monozygotic twins, unrelated adults of various ages and cord blood were deep-sequenced to test whether fetal clonotypes persist. To rule out contamination, replicate twin experiments were performed at different times with different library preparation protocols.

Library creation used 5' RACE. Sequenced on an Illumina HiSeq 2000. Template switching introduced a universal primer binding site; the final cDNA contained a unique molecular identifier, enabling accurate counting of TCR cDNA molecules. First-strand cDNA for TCR alpha and beta chains was synthesized from specific primers in the conserved constant-segment region. Each cDNA library was double barcoded, with a SMART-Mk sample barcode plus Illumina barcodes, to control for contamination. Two successive PCR steps introduced TruSeq adapter sequences along with Illumina sample barcodes. TCR alpha and beta cDNA libraries were sequenced on the Illumina HiSeq platform with custom primers. For the original study's pipeline: MiGEC was used to process raw reads and extract unique molecular identifiers, and MiXCR was used to find CDR3 positions. For each individual, recombination models were inferred using an EM algorithm with the repgenHMM and IGoR tools. The tcR package in R was used for shared clonotype analysis, with sharing normalized by the product of cloneset sizes. To study raw recombination free of thymic and clonal selection effects, out-of-frame nonproductive sequences were analyzed. The public reads were run again by TCRdb, first through fastp at Q25 and then through MiXCR, and only productive beta chains were kept. Identical CDR3 proteins give one entry, which carries the most common genes and DNA. These V and J calls are TCRdb output, not the study's own analysis. The sample table records some 200,000 distinct CDR3 sequences; under 10% of these occur just once. The ten largest clonotypes hold approximately 2% of the sample.

Study-wide conclusions, independent of this receptor: A weaker excess of twin sharing was found in beta out-of-frame sequences because the signal-to-noise ratio was lowered by fewer shared sequences. Compared with coincidental sharing between unrelated individuals, out-of-frame TCR alpha sequences shared between twins showed an excess of sequences with low generation probability. In monozygotic twins, recombination models systematically underestimated out-of-frame TCR alpha sharing, but the models matched the sharing seen between unrelated individuals. Because the same donors could not be followed over many years, conclusions were based on cross-sectional statistical analysis. Fewer insertions were carried by abundant cord blood beta clonotypes; a weaker similar trend was observed in young adult naive repertoires, while no such trend was observed in memory repertoires. Invariant T cells such as MAIT and iNKT could partly confound zero-insertion analyses, though diverse VJ usage argued against this for most clonotypes.

All donors were healthy Caucasians. Three pairs of female monozygotic twins, all aged roughly 18 to 30 years, were included in the twin cohort. Miltenyi CD45RO+ enrichment and human naive T-cell isolation kits were used to isolate memory (CD45RO+) and naive T cells from PBMC. Details on this clonotype: The target of this receptor is not known. Nothing much larger sits one base from this clone, and base qualities are not available.

The same sample was also used in a study of yellow fever vaccine responses in identical twins. Drawing on the second study: According to the authors, in identical twins the way T cells responded to vaccination appeared partly convergent and partly personalized. The study precisely tracked vaccine-responding T cell clones in identical twins.

Sequences were obtained from memory (CD45RO+) T cells sorted from blood. The cell subset or site label for this specimen denotes: CD45RO+ enriched T cells. This clonotype was obtained from a woman under 30 in good health.

The nucleotide sequence is given as TGTGCCAGCAGTTTTTACACAACTAGCACAGATACGCAGTATTTT. The resulting protein is CASSFYTTSTDTQYF. This chain joins TRBV28 to TRBJ2-3, with no confidently assigned D gene. The CDR3 covers 15 residues, taking in both the cysteine and the phenylalanine. Only the CDR3 region is kept as DNA, spanning 45 bases read in frame from base 1. V loses 3 bases of germline sequence and J loses 0 bases, and the interval between the two ends is 10 bases. As encoded in the germline V gene, CDR1 is MDHEN while CDR2 is SYDVKM.